This entry lists 30 T cell receptor beta chains sequenced from one sample in a study of T-cell memory formation after mild COVID-19. TCRdb redid the calling of the 5' RACE reads with MiXCR, one entry per CDR3 protein. The sample shows approximately 260,000 distinct CDR3 sequences, around 17% of them seen only once. The specimen was PBMCs or a T cell subset sorted from them (not recorded which). The source is a man aged 18-30 years who had mild COVID-19 (a few samples of this study predate the infection). Cell type and time point are not known.

In the case of this clonotype: A read error may be the cause here, since a much bigger clone is one base away. The gene calls are TRBV2 and TRBJ1-5; perhaps TRBD1 as D (6 bases). The CDR3 is 13 residues long. Germline V gene lookup returns CDR1 SNHLY and CDR2 FYNNEI. The V end was cut by 5 bases, the J end by 5 bases, with 10 bases between. The CDR3 region is CASSNRVDQPQHF. The CDR3 DNA follows: TGTGCCAGCAGTAACAGGGTGGATCAGCCCCAGCATTTT.

The CDR3 region is CASSLGTDTEAFF. In DNA form, the CDR3 reads TGTGCCAGCTCACTTGGGACTGACACTGAAGCTTTCTTT. The chain carries TRBV18 and TRBJ1-1, with D perhaps matching TRBD1 (5 bases). Trimming pared 4 bases from V and 3 bases from J, leaving 9 bases between. Germline V gene data show CDR1 as KGHSH and CDR2 as LQKENI. This CDR3 contains 13 residues.

This clonotype appeared a few times. The chain uses TRBV20-1 and TRBJ1-2, with TRBD1 as a possible D gene (6 bases). The germline gives CDR1 DFQATT, CDR2 SNEGSKA (reference sequence). V was clipped by 5 bases and J by 2 bases, with 15 bases between them. The CDR3 covers 14 residues. The CDR3 is CSAEPQGSNYGYTF. The CDR3 coding sequence is TGCAGTGCTGAACCTCAGGGGAGCAACTATGGCTACACCTTC.

This clonotype occurred a few times. This chain connects TRBV29-1 to TRBJ1-2, with TRBD1 identical over 9 bases. CDR1 and CDR2 from the germline V gene are SQVTM and ANQGSEA. The CDR3 runs to 14 residues. J was trimmed by 0 bases and V by 3 bases; bases with no gene match: 2. The CDR3 bases are TGCAGCGTTGAGGACAGGGGAGCTAACTATGGCTACACCTTC. As protein: CSVEDRGANYGYTF. Full variable domain (rest looked up from reference TRBV29-1 and TRBJ1-2): SAVISQKPSRDICQRGTSLTIQCQVDSQVTMMFWYRQQPGQSLTLIATANQGSEATYESGFVIDKFPISRPNLTFSTLTVSNMSPEDSSIYLCSVEDRGANYGYTFGSGTRLTVV.

The rearrangement uses TRBV12-3 or TRBV12-4 and TRBJ1-1; possible D gene TRBD1, 6 bases. Deletions cut 4 bases from V and 1 base from J, with 13 bases between. This CDR3 has 15 amino acids. For the CDR3, the DNA is TGTGCCAGCAGTTCATCGACAGGAGAGAACACTGAAGCTTTCTTT. It is translated as CASSSSTGENTEAFF.

The rearrangement joins TRBV6-2 or TRBV6-3 to TRBJ2-4, with TRBD2 matching over 8 bases. Unmatched junction bases numbered 18, after V lost 6 bases and J lost 2 bases. The CDR3 runs 19 residues. Germline V CDR1 and CDR2: MNHEY, SVGEGT. The CDR3 DNA is TGTGCCAGCAGGGCCACTGAGCGGGGGAACGTTTGGACCAAAAACATTCAGTACTTC. Residues: CASRATERGNVWTKNIQYF.

This clonotype has more than one count but fewer than ten. The chain is built from TRBV7-8 and TRBJ2-5; 8 positions agree with TRBD2. Germline CDR1 and CDR2: SGHVS and FQNEAQ. This CDR3 has 15 amino acids. Trimming at V came to 5 bases and at J to 1 base, leaving 6 bases not matched to a gene. DNA for the CDR3: TGTGCCAGCAGCCGCGAGCGGGGGATCCAAGAGACCCAGTACTTC. Protein product: CASSRERGIQETQYF.

The table lists this clonotype with a few counts. This chain connects TRBV12-3 or TRBV12-4 to TRBJ2-7; 9 nucleotides align to TRBD2. The CDR3 runs to 14 residues. Germline trimming cut 7 bases from V and 0 bases from J; bases unmatched to any gene: 4. The CDR3 sequence: CASTLAGASYEQYF. CDR3 DNA: TGTGCCAGCACCTTAGCGGGGGCCTCCTACGAGCAGTACTTC.

V is TRBV4-1 and J is TRBJ2-1; maybe TRBD2 (5 bases). V lost 4 bases and J 1 base, leaving 11 bases between the germline ends. The V gene's germline CDR1 is MGHRA and CDR2 YSYEKL. This CDR3 has 15 residues. CDR3 sequence reads: CASSRAGVSYNEQFF. As DNA, the CDR3 is TGCGCCAGCAGCCGAGCCGGGGTATCCTACAATGAGCAGTTCTTC.

This clonotype turned up a few times. V is TRBV6-5 and J is TRBJ1-5; no clear D. CDR1 is MNHEY, CDR2 SVGAGI, per germline. V was shortened by 5 bases and J by 7 bases, with 12 bases between the two germline ends. This CDR3 spans 13 amino acids. The CDR3 nucleotides read TGTGCCAGCAGTAGGGAGAGGGAGCAGCCCCAGCATTTT. Protein: CASSREREQPQHF.

The chain carries TRBV9 and TRBJ2-1, with 10 nucleotides matching TRBD2. This CDR3 spans 16 amino acids. With 2 bases clipped from V and 5 bases from J, the junction kept 7 bases outside the gene matches. The germline V gene encodes CDR1 SGDLS and CDR2 YYNGEE. CDR3 sequence reads: CASSVRSGTSDNEQFF. The DNA for the CDR3 is TGTGCCAGCAGCGTCCGATCCGGGACTAGCGACAATGAGCAGTTCTTC.

The rearrangement joins TRBV7-2 to TRBJ1-5, with 7 nucleotides matching TRBD1. Germline CDR1 and CDR2: SGHTA and FQGNSA. With 6 bases clipped from V and 7 bases from J, the junction kept 6 bases outside the gene matches. The CDR3 has 13 amino acids. CDR3 sequence: CASSIRGEQPQHF. CDR3 nucleotides: TGTGCCAGCAGTATCAGGGGGGAACAGCCCCAGCATTTT.

The chain couples TRBV4-3 to TRBJ2-3; D ambiguous. This CDR3 is built from 14 residues. Germline loops: CDR1 LGHNA, CDR2 YSLEER. V was clipped by 0 bases and J by 4 bases, with 8 bases between them. The CDR3 loop is CASSQDVLADTQYF. The DNA for the CDR3 is TGCGCCAGCAGCCAAGATGTCCTAGCAGATACGCAGTATTTT.

A few counts support this clonotype. This rearrangement joins TRBV7-8 to TRBJ1-4; D might be TRBD1 (5 bases). The CDR3 is 20 amino acids. CDR1 and CDR2 from the germline V gene are SGHVS and FQNEAQ. Trimming removed 1 base at V and 7 bases at J, with 28 bases between. In DNA form, the CDR3 reads TGTGCCAGCAGCTTAGAATCGGGTATCACAGGCATTCTCTTAGCTGAAAAACTGTTTTTT. Translated: CASSLESGITGILLAEKLFF.

In this sample, this clonotype turned up a few times. The V gene is TRBV5-1, the J gene TRBJ2-5, with 10 bases aligning to TRBD1. J gave up 5 bases and V 4 bases, and 11 bases lay outside the gene matches. CDR1 is SGHRS, CDR2 YFSETQ, per germline. This CDR3 has 16 amino acids. As DNA, the CDR3 is TGCGCCAGCAGCCCCACCCGGACAGGGGGGAAGGAGACCCAGTACTTC. The encoded protein is CASSPTRTGGKETQYF. The complete variable domain, with remaining parts taken from reference TRBV5-1 and TRBJ2-5, reads KAGVTQTPRYLIKTRGQQVTLSCSPISGHRSVSWYQQTPGQGLQFLFEYFSETQRNKGNFPGRFSGRQFSNSRSEMNVSTLELGDSALYLCASSPTRTGGKETQYFGPGTRLLVL.

This clonotype was counted at least ten times. J is TRBJ2-1 and V is TRBV7-2; no firm D call. The V end was cut by 3 bases, the J end by 10 bases, with 10 bases between. The CDR3 is 12 amino acids. Per the germline V gene, CDR1 is SGHTA and CDR2 is FQGNSA. The CDR3 DNA sequence: TGTGCCAGCAGCTTCGGACGTGTGGAGCAGTTCTTC. Translating gives CASSFGRVEQFF.

This chain uses TRBV5-1 with TRBJ2-5; D uncertain. The germline V gene encodes CDR1 SGHRS and CDR2 YFSETQ. V was pared by 0 bases and J by 3 bases, with 9 bases between. The CDR3 totals 14 residues. CDR3 DNA sequence: TGCGCCAGCAGCTTGGGTAGAAGGGAAGAGACCCAGTACTTC. Amino acid sequence: CASSLGRREETQYF.

The J gene is TRBJ1-2, the V gene TRBV5-1; TRBD1 might be the D (6 bases). The CDR3 is made up of 15 amino acids. Trimming removed 4 bases at V and 3 bases at J, with 16 bases between. Germline V gives CDR1 SGHRS, CDR2 YFSETQ. The CDR3 is CASSLSGAVDYGYTF. CDR3 nucleotides: TGCGCCAGCAGCCTTTCGGGGGCCGTAGACTATGGCTACACCTTC.

The chain combines TRBV28 with TRBJ2-5; D unclear. Germline-derived CDR1 and CDR2 are MDHEN and SYDVKM. The length of the CDR3 is 11 residues. The V end was cut by 5 bases, the J end by 7 bases, with 8 bases between. DNA for the CDR3: TGTGCCAGCAGTCGAGAGGCGACCCAGTACTTC. Its protein product is CASSREATQYF. Variable domain in full (rest from reference TRBV28 and TRBJ2-5): DVKVTQSSRYLVKRTGEKVFLECVQDMDHENMFWYRQDPGLGLRLIYFSYDVKMKEKGDIPEGYSVSREKKERFSLILESASTNQTSMYLCASSREATQYFGPGTRLLVL.

This clonotype was recorded once. The chain couples TRBV7-3 to TRBJ1-1; D unresolved. This CDR3 comprises 11 residues. With 5 bases removed from V and 8 bases from J, the gap between germline ends came to 9 bases. Germline V gives CDR1 SGHTA, CDR2 FQGTGA. Written as DNA, the CDR3 is TGTGCCAGCAGCGCTAACATGGAAGCTTTCTTT. It encodes CASSANMEAFF.

This chain links TRBV20-1 with TRBJ1-5, with D possibly matching TRBD1 (5 bases). Deletions cut 5 bases from V and 0 bases from J, with 8 bases between. Per germline, CDR1 DFQATT and CDR2 SNEGSKA (reference sequence). This CDR3 spans 13 amino acids. CDR3 residues: CSAQGYSNQPQHF. The CDR3 DNA is TGCAGTGCTCAGGGTTATAGCAATCAGCCCCAGCATTTT.

This chain connects TRBV5-5 to TRBJ2-7, with D perhaps TRBD1 (6 bases). CDR1 is SGHKS, CDR2 YYEKEE, per germline (reference sequence). V shed 4 bases and J shed 4 bases, with 15 bases lying between them. This CDR3 is built from 14 residues. CDR3 loop: CASSLYRAGYEQYV. The CDR3 DNA reads as TGTGCCAGCAGCCTCTACAGGGCCGGGTACGAGCAGTACGTC.

A few counts support this clonotype. The chain carries TRBV29-1 and TRBJ1-2; D is perhaps TRBD1 (5 bases). CDR1 is SQVTM and CDR2 is ANQGSEA in the germline V gene. This CDR3 comprises 12 residues. V lost 7 bases, J lost 2 bases, and 11 bases lay in between. The CDR3 spells CSGGGLNYGYTF. CDR3 DNA: TGCAGCGGGGGCGGATTAAACTATGGCTACACCTTC.

The chain carries TRBV6-2 or TRBV6-3 and TRBJ1-2, with D uncertain. CDR1 is MNHEY and CDR2 is SVGEGT in the germline V gene. The CDR3 sequence is 13 residues long. V gave up 4 bases and J gave up 5 bases, with 11 bases separating them. CDR3 nucleotide sequence: TGTGCCAGCAGTTCAGCCCCGGTTTATGGCTACACCTTC. Residues: CASSSAPVYGYTF.

This clonotype was recorded at least ten times. This chain uses TRBV28 with TRBJ2-3, with a tentative D call TRBD2 (6 bases). The CDR3 length is 15 residues. Germline CDR1 is MDHEN and CDR2 is SYDVKM. V gave up 5 bases and J gave up 1 base, with 13 bases separating them. DNA of the CDR3: TGTGCCAGCAGTCTGGTGCGGGGTCGCACAGATACGCAGTATTTT. Translation: CASSLVRGRTDTQYF.

This clonotype was counted a few times. This chain uses TRBV18 with TRBJ2-1; tentative D call: TRBD1 (5 bases). Per the germline V gene, CDR1 is KGHSH and CDR2 is LQKENI. This CDR3 has 21 amino acids. Trimming took 0 bases from V and 0 from J, leaving 24 bases between them. CDR3 nucleotides: TGTGCCAGCTCACCACCGTTGGGCGGACGGACATTTGAAGGCTCCTACAATGAGCAGTTCTTC. This codes for CASSPPLGGRTFEGSYNEQFF. The full variable domain, its missing parts supplied by reference TRBV18 and TRBJ2-1, is NAGVMQNPRHLVRRRGQEARLRCSPMKGHSHVYWYRQLPEEGLKFMVYLQKENIIDESGMPKERFSAEFPKEGPSILRIQQVVRGDSAAYFCASSPPLGGRTFEGSYNEQFFGPGTRLTVL.

V and J are TRBV6-1 and TRBJ2-2, with 8 nucleotides matching TRBD2. The CDR3 length is 16 residues. Trimming took 4 bases from V and 4 from J; bases not matched to a gene: 8. Germline lookup yields CDR1 MNHNS and CDR2 SASEGT. CDR3 coding DNA: TGTGCCAGCAGTGCCCAGTCGGGACTAGGCACCGGGGAGCTGTTTTTT. Residues: CASSAQSGLGTGELFF.

V usage is TRBV5-1 and J usage is TRBJ1-2, with a weak D call TRBD1 (5 bases). The CDR3 loop spans 15 amino acids. V gave up 3 bases and J gave up 0 bases, with 12 bases separating them. The germline CDR1 and CDR2 sequences are SGHRS and YFSETQ. CDR3 in amino acids: CASSSLGATNYGYTF. In nucleotides, the CDR3 is TGCGCCAGCAGCTCCCTAGGGGCGACTAACTATGGCTACACCTTC.

V is TRBV7-2 and J is TRBJ2-1; 7 bases map to TRBD1. Germline lookup yields CDR1 SGHTA and CDR2 FQGNSA. The CDR3 is 14 amino acids. Trimming removed 7 bases from V and 8 bases from J; junction bases left unmatched: 11. The CDR3 here is CASTLYRGRYEQFF. Written as DNA, the CDR3 is TGTGCCAGCACCCTCTACAGGGGCCGCTATGAGCAGTTCTTC.

Regarding this clonotype: A much larger clone differs by one base, so this may be a read error. The chain links TRBV7-9 to TRBJ2-7; weak D call: TRBD2 (6 bases). The CDR3 extends over 12 amino acids. Trimming removed 1 base at V and 6 bases at J, with 7 bases between. Germline V gene data show CDR1 as SEHNR and CDR2 as FQNEAQ (reference sequence). CDR3 sequence: CASSLEGGEQYF. The CDR3 nucleotides are TGTGCCAGCAGCTTAGAGGGAGGCGAGCAGTACTTC.